The TCR beta chain under discussion was sequenced for a study of T cell responses to AZD1222 COVID-19 vaccine. Overall study results and limits: At study baseline, merely roughly 6 AZD1222 recipients were seropositive. Regions 160-218 and 743-854 held dominance among vaccine-associated CD4 TCRs, which spanned spike.

Points on this clone: Its cognate antigen is unknown.

V lost 4 bases and J lost 6, with 16 bases in between. This CDR3 has 13 residues. The germline gives CDR1 GTSNPN, CDR2 SVGIG (reference sequence). Assay used: immunoSEQ multiplex PCR; TCRdb lists only in-frame clones, some missing. The sample includes tens of thousands of clones, approximately 89% seen only once; the top ten take around 2.2%. This receptor was taken from an adult in good health. The material was peripheral blood, obtained on day 0 of AZD1222 vaccination. This sequence joins TRBV30 and TRBJ2-7; D gene unclear. CDR3 in amino acids: CAWIKHRPLEQYF. CDR3 coding DNA: TGTGCCTGGATTAAACACCGGCCCCTCGAGCAGTACTTC. The whole variable domain, filled in from reference TRBV30 and TRBJ2-7, reads SQTIHQWPATLVQPVGSPLSLECTVEGTSNPNLYWYRQAAGRGLQLLFYSVGIGQISSEVPQNLSASRPQDRQFILSSKKLLLSDSGFYLCAWIKHRPLEQYFGPGTRLTVT.